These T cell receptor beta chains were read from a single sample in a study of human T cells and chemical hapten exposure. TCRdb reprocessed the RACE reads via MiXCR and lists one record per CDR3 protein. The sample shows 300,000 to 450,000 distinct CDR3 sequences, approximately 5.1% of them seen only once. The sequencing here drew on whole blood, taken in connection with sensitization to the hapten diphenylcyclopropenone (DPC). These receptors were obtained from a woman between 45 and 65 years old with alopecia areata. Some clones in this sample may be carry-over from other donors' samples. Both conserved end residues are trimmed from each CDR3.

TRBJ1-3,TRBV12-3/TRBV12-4,ASSHPSQGNSGNTIY
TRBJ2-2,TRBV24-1,ATSDSGAAGITGELF
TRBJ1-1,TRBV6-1,ASSAQTGGDKLAF
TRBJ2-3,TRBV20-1,SARVRGKLADTQY
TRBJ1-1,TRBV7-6,ASSPKAGGSTEAF
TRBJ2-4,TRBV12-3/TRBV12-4,ASSLAGGGSYGKNIQY
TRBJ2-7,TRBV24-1,ATSVISYEQY
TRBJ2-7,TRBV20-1,SASLTSGSYEQY
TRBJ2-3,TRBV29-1,SVVGAADTQY
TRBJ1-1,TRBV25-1,ASAGAYDYTEAF
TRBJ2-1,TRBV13,ASSYPGGAMVF
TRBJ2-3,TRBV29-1,SVELGLGDTQY
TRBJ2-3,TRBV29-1,SVPPAATDTQY
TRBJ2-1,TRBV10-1,AVGAPPANEQF
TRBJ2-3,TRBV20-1,SARVLAGATDTQY
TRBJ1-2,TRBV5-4,ASSSGGQLYGYT
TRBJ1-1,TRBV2,ASSDLLAF
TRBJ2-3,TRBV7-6,ASSLGPQKDTQY
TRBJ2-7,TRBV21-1,ASSSWTGTTYEQY
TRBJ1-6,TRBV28,ASRLTTGQGGNSPLH
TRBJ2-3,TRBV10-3,AISGNQDTQY
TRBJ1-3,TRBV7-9,ASSSRDSGNTIY
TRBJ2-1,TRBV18,ASSPLGGKDNEQF
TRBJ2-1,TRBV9,ASSVDLAGYNEQF
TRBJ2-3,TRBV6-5,ASRSTDTQY
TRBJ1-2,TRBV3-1,ASSHIDRHHGYT
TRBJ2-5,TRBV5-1,ASSSGKETQY
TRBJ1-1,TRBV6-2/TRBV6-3,ASRDTGAKTEAF
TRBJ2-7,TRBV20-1,SALIPASGGYEQY
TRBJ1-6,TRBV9,ASRESGQGALGDNSPLH
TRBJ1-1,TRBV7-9,ASSPIGVPEAF
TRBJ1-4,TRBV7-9,ASSPRWAGGEKLF
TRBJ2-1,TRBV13,ASSLLPGGNGEQF
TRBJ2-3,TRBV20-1,SAPQGVMVTQY
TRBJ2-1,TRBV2,ASSEVPGNEQF
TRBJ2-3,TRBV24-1,ATSDGQGVTDTQY
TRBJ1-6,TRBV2,ASSELPGGSYNSPLH
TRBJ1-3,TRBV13,ASSFDRGTGNTIY
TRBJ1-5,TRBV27,ASSLTGGQPQH
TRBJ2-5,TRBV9,ASSVEGIAGQETQY
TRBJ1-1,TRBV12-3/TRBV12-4,ASSKNGNTEAF
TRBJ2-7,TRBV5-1,ASSLGPRQGAYEQY